Below are 28 T cell receptor beta chains sequenced from a single sample in a study of T-cell reconstitution after alpha-beta-depleted transplantation in children. Preparation of the TCRbeta library was carried out with unique molecular identifiers. TCRdb redid the calling of the PCR reads with MiXCR, one entry per CDR3 protein. The profile shows hundreds of thousands of distinct CDR3 sequences, around 15% of them singletons. The input for sequencing was PBMCs, mostly from graft donor cells, taken 360 days after TCRalphabeta/CD19-depleted stem cell transplant. These receptors all come from a male patient under 18 who had a stem cell transplant for acute lymphoblastic leukemia, so the T cells may come from the graft donor.

This clonotype was detected many times. This chain connects TRBV11-2 to TRBJ2-7; D is unclear. CDR3 length equals 16 residues. Germline V gene sequence: CDR1 SGHAT, CDR2 FQNNGV. The V end was cut by 0 bases, the J end by 2 bases, with 14 bases between. In nucleotides, the CDR3 is TGTGCCAGCAGCTTAGATCCTTTCCCCCCAACCTACGAGCAGTACTTC. As protein: CASSLDPFPPTYEQYF.

This chain joins TRBV24-1 and TRBJ1-1; D is uncertain. CDR1 and CDR2 (germline): KGHDR, SFDVKD. With 10 bases removed from V and 4 bases from J, the gap between germline ends came to 15 bases. The length of the CDR3 is 13 residues. The CDR3 region is CATSEGRLTEAFF. CDR3 DNA sequence: TGTGCCACGAGCGAAGGACGACTCACTGAAGCTTTCTTT.

This chain uses TRBV28 with TRBJ1-5; TRBD1 might be the D (6 bases). Trimming removed 4 bases from V and 3 bases from J, with 13 bases in between. Germline V gene sequence: CDR1 MDHEN, CDR2 SYDVKM. The CDR3 spans 15 residues. Here the CDR3 reads CASSYGGAVNQPQHF. In DNA, the CDR3 is TGTGCCAGCAGTTATGGGGGCGCCGTCAATCAGCCCCAGCATTTT.

This clonotype was found many times. This sequence joins TRBV7-6 and TRBJ2-4; TRBD1 is a possible D gene (6 bases). Germline V gene sequence: CDR1 SGHVS, CDR2 FNYEAQ. With 5 bases removed from V and 0 bases from J, the gap between germline ends came to 8 bases. The CDR3 extends over 14 amino acids. The CDR3 sequence is CASSRTVAKNIQYF. In nucleotides, the CDR3 is TGTGCCAGCAGCCGGACAGTAGCCAAAAACATTCAGTACTTC.

This clonotype has a count of ten or more. The chain recombines TRBV5-1 with TRBJ2-1; tentatively, D is TRBD2 (6 bases). There are 13 residues in the CDR3. V was shortened by 2 bases and J by 7 bases, with 10 bases between the two germline ends. CDR1 is SGHRS, CDR2 YFSETQ, per germline. CDR3 bases: TGCGCCAGCAGCTTTAGCGGTTCTAATGAGCAGTTCTTC. This translates into CASSFSGSNEQFF.

The chain is built from TRBV27 and TRBJ2-1; no clear D gene. In germline, CDR1 is MNHEY, CDR2 SMNVEV (reference sequence). The CDR3 contains 16 residues. The V end was cut by 3 bases, the J end by 4 bases, with 16 bases between. The CDR3 sequence is CASSLDRHLRYNEQFF. CDR3 nucleotide sequence: TGTGCCAGCAGTTTGGACCGCCATTTACGGTACAATGAGCAGTTCTTC.

This chain connects TRBV12-3 or TRBV12-4 to TRBJ2-3; 8 bases map to TRBD2. The CDR3 spans 17 residues. The ends lost 8 bases at V and 2 bases at J; junction bases unmatched: 15. CDR3 amino acids: CASGGRPHSTLTDTQYF. CDR3 nucleotides: TGTGCCAGCGGCGGGAGGCCCCATTCGACCCTCACAGATACGCAGTATTTT.

This clonotype was seen at least ten times. V is TRBV2 and J is TRBJ2-5; 7 bases are shared with TRBD1. The CDR3 is made up of 13 amino acids. V shed 4 bases, J shed 4 bases, and the junction held 3 bases outside the gene matches. The V gene's germline CDR1 is SNHLY and CDR2 FYNNEI. The CDR3 sequence is CASSGQGGETQYF. The CDR3 coding sequence is TGTGCCAGCAGTGGACAGGGTGGAGAGACCCAGTACTTC.

In nucleotides, the CDR3 is TGTGCCAGCAGCCAAGAACGGGCTAGCGGGAGCTACAATGAGCAGTTCTTC. It yields the protein CASSQERASGSYNEQFF. The V gene is TRBV4-2, the J gene TRBJ2-1; 10 positions match TRBD2. This CDR3 region has 17 residues. Germline-derived CDR1 and CDR2 are LGHNA and YNFKEQ. V gave up 0 bases and J gave up 3 bases; unmatched junction bases: 5.

J is TRBJ2-3 and V is TRBV5-5; 8 bases fit TRBD2. The trim removed 1 base at V and 4 bases at J, leaving 11 bases unmatched. Germline V gene lookup returns CDR1 SGHKS and CDR2 YYEKEE (reference sequence). This CDR3 is 17 amino acids long. The CDR3 coding sequence is TGTGCCAGCAGCTTGTGGTTTCGGCGGGAGGTGGCAGATACGCAGTATTTT. Translation: CASSLWFRREVADTQYF.

Only a few counts were recorded for this clonotype. This chain links TRBV15 with TRBJ2-3; D remains ambiguous. V was trimmed by 6 bases and J by 5 bases, leaving 24 bases between them. The CDR3 runs to 17 residues. Germline loops: CDR1 LNHNV, CDR2 YYDKDF (reference sequence). The CDR3 region is CATSPTYSPSRLDTQYF. The CDR3 DNA sequence: TGTGCCACCAGTCCGACCTACTCACCGTCCAGGTTAGATACGCAGTATTTT.

This clonotype was counted only a few times. The chain uses TRBV29-1 and TRBJ2-7, with 11 bases identical to TRBD2. V lost 6 bases and J lost 1; bases outside the gene matches: 5. The CDR3 length is 14 residues. Germline-derived CDR1 and CDR2 are SQVTM and ANQGSEA. CDR3 amino acids: CSVSGTSGSYEQYF. CDR3 in DNA: TGCAGCGTATCCGGGACTAGCGGATCCTACGAGCAGTACTTC.

The chain employs TRBV4-2 and TRBJ2-3, with TRBD2 identical over 11 bases. This CDR3 region has 16 residues. The junction had 6 bases not matched to a gene; V was cut back by 5 bases and J by 2 bases. The germline V gene has CDR1 LGHNA and CDR2 YNFKEQ. CDR3 region: CASSEPGLAVTDTQYF. CDR3 DNA: TGTGCCAGCAGCGAACCGGGACTAGCGGTCACAGATACGCAGTATTTT.

This chain joins TRBV2 and TRBJ2-3; 10 nucleotides agree with TRBD2. The CDR3 has 17 amino acids. Germline V gives CDR1 SNHLY, CDR2 FYNNEI. V gave up 8 bases and J gave up 8 bases; unmatched junction bases: 19. The CDR3 loop reads CASVGLAGGPIRGTQYF. The CDR3, as DNA: TGTGCCAGCGTAGGGTTAGCGGGAGGCCCAATCCGCGGTACGCAGTATTTT.

The chain joins TRBV20-1 to TRBJ2-7; D is possibly TRBD1 or TRBD2 (6 bases each). Germline CDR1 is DFQATT and CDR2 is SNEGSKA (reference sequence). Deletions cut 0 bases from V and 4 bases from J, with 16 bases between. The CDR3 consists of 15 residues. The CDR3 sequence is CSARDTRGPVYEQYF. DNA for the CDR3: TGCAGTGCTAGAGATACCCGGGGGCCGGTTTACGAGCAGTACTTC.

V and J are TRBV12-3 or TRBV12-4 and TRBJ2-1, with D unclear. There are 15 residues in the CDR3. The V gene lost 3 bases and the J gene lost 0 bases, with 9 bases spanning the gap. The CDR3 nucleotides read TGTGCCAGCAGTTTGTTCTGGAGCTCCTACAATGAGCAGTTCTTC. Encoded protein: CASSLFWSSYNEQFF.

There are many counts of this clonotype. The chain links TRBV12-3 or TRBV12-4 to TRBJ2-3; D might be TRBD1 or TRBD2, each matching 5 bases. Trimming shortened V by 4 bases and J by 8 bases, and 7 bases separated the two germline ends. The CDR3 spans 11 residues. In DNA, the CDR3 is TGTGCCAGCAGTTCGAGGGGTACGCAGTATTTT. Translated, it gives CASSSRGTQYF.

The rearrangement links TRBV5-1 to TRBJ2-1, with 7 bases that match TRBD1. V lost 5 bases to trimming and J lost 1 base; unmatched junction nucleotides: 6. Germline lookup yields CDR1 SGHRS and CDR2 YFSETQ. The CDR3 has 15 residues. The chain's CDR3 is CASRQRQGSYNEQFF. CDR3 sequence (DNA): TGCGCCAGCAGGCAAAGACAGGGTTCCTACAATGAGCAGTTCTTC.

The rearrangement joins TRBV20-1 to TRBJ2-1, with D perhaps matching TRBD1 (6 bases). CDR1 and CDR2 (germline): DFQATT, SNEGSKA (reference sequence). The CDR3 is 17 amino acids. The germline V and J ends were trimmed by 2 bases and 0 bases, with 17 bases remaining between them. The CDR3 DNA reads as TGCAGTGCTAGAAGGGGAATATTGGACAGCTCCTACAATGAGCAGTTCTTC. Translation gives CSARRGILDSSYNEQFF.

The table lists this clonotype with a few counts. The chain uses TRBV5-5 and TRBJ2-5, with D perhaps matching TRBD2 (6 bases). The CDR3 loop spans 17 amino acids. The germline V gene has CDR1 SGHKS and CDR2 YYEKEE (reference sequence). The germline V and J ends were trimmed by 0 bases and 2 bases, with 17 bases remaining between them. CDR3 amino acids: CASSLVGSGTFQETQYF. CDR3 DNA: TGTGCCAGCAGCTTGGTGGGTAGCGGCACTTTTCAAGAGACCCAGTACTTC.

CDR3 sequence: CASSQRTVSTNEKLFF. The CDR3 DNA is TGCGCCAGCAGCCAACGGACGGTATCAACTAATGAAAAACTGTTTTTT. The chain uses TRBV5-1 and TRBJ1-4; D not resolved. Germline CDR1 SGHRS, CDR2 YFSETQ. With 4 bases removed from V and 0 bases from J, the gap between germline ends came to 13 bases. CDR3 length equals 16 residues.

In this sample, this clonotype turned up a few times. This rearrangement joins TRBV27 to TRBJ2-1; a possible D gene is TRBD2 (5 bases). The CDR3 is 14 residues long. V lost 2 bases to trimming and J lost 7 bases, with 12 bases between them. Germline loops: CDR1 MNHEY, CDR2 SMNVEV (reference sequence). CDR3 DNA: TGTGCCAGCAGTTTAAGAGGGAGTTCGAATGAGCAGTTCTTC. Protein: CASSLRGSSNEQFF.

There are a few counts of this clonotype. The genes are TRBV7-6 and TRBJ2-7; 9 bases agree with TRBD2. V gave up 4 bases and J gave up 4 bases; unmatched junction bases: 2. The germline V gene encodes CDR1 SGHVS and CDR2 FNYEAQ. The CDR3 consists of 13 residues. The CDR3 loop is CASSSLAGYEQYF. The CDR3 DNA reads TGTGCCAGCAGCTCCCTAGCGGGGTACGAGCAGTACTTC.

In this sample, this clonotype turned up once. A much larger clone differs from this one at a single base, so this may be a read error. The chain couples TRBV29-1 to TRBJ2-7; 9 bases are a match to TRBD1. The CDR3 runs to 13 residues. Germline assignment: CDR1 SQVTM and CDR2 ANQGSEA. Germline trimming cut 2 bases from V and 3 bases from J; bases unmatched to any gene: 2. The CDR3 DNA reads as TGCAGCGTTGAAAAGGACAGGGGCTACGAGCAGTACTTC. Translation: CSVEKDRGYEQYF.

The chain joins TRBV12-3 or TRBV12-4 to TRBJ2-1; maybe TRBD2 (6 bases). Trimming took off 5 bases at V and 0 bases at J, with 17 bases between the two ends. The CDR3 spans 17 residues. CDR3 DNA: TGTGCCAGCAGTCCCACCGGGACTTTTAGCTCCTACAATGAGCAGTTCTTC. This gives the protein CASSPTGTFSSYNEQFF.

The sample holds a few counts of this clonotype. The rearrangement joins TRBV10-2 to TRBJ2-3, with D perhaps given as TRBD1 or TRBD2 (5 bases each). CDR3 length: 18 amino acids. Germline V lookup: CDR1 WSHSY, CDR2 SAAADI. V dropped 4 bases and J dropped 2 bases, with 22 bases sitting between them. CDR3 coding DNA: TGCGCCAGCAGTGCATACGGGACGAGGGTCGGAAACACAGATACGCAGTATTTT. This codes for CASSAYGTRVGNTDTQYF.

This clonotype showed up just a few times. V and J are TRBV10-3 and TRBJ1-1; a possible D gene is TRBD1 (5 bases). This CDR3 has 11 residues. Germline assignment: CDR1 ENHRY and CDR2 SYGVKD. Trimming took 8 bases from V and 10 from J, leaving 14 bases between them. The CDR3 sequence: CAIPRQQVAFF. DNA of the CDR3: TGTGCCATCCCCCGACAACAGGTAGCTTTCTTT.

This clonotype was counted many times. The V gene is TRBV5-1, the J gene TRBJ2-2; 8 positions match TRBD1. With V trimmed by 4 bases and J by 1 base, 6 bases remained unmatched. There are 16 residues in the CDR3. Germline lookup yields CDR1 SGHRS and CDR2 YFSETQ. CDR3 coding DNA: TGCGCCAGCAGCCCCCGGACAGGGAGGAACACCGGGGAGCTGTTTTTT. This gives the protein CASSPRTGRNTGELFF.